Listed here are 28 T cell receptor beta chains from one sample, sequenced in a study of shared clonotypes between healthy human individuals. The data were produced by immunoSEQ multiplex PCR, yet TCRdb's version contains in-frame clones alone and is incomplete. The sample consists of about 1.5 million clones, 95% to 99% of them appearing once. The specimen was naive CD4+ T cells sorted from blood. As to subset: CD45RA+ positively selected. Every receptor here comes from a man aged 25-45 years in good health.

The CDR3 DNA is TGCAGCGTACAAGGCAGGGGGAAGGTCGGGGAGCTGTTTTTT. This encodes CSVQGRGKVGELFF. The V gene is TRBV29-1, the J gene TRBJ2-2, with 7 bases matching TRBD1. The J segment lost 7 bases and the V segment lost 6 bases, leaving 11 bases of the junction unmatched. The CDR3 spans 14 residues. Germline CDR1 is SQVTM and CDR2 is ANQGSEA.

V is TRBV6-5 and J is TRBJ2-7; 8 bases agree with TRBD1. This CDR3 has 15 residues. The germline CDR1 and CDR2 sequences are MNHEY and SVGAGI. V shed 0 bases, J shed 3 bases, and the junction held 4 bases outside the gene matches. The CDR3 protein is CASSYSQGVFYEQYF. CDR3 nucleotide sequence: TGTGCCAGCAGTTACTCACAGGGGGTCTTCTACGAGCAGTACTTC.

The chain is built from TRBV6-5 and TRBJ2-3; TRBD2 is a possible D gene (6 bases). The CDR3 spans 14 residues. Germline lookup yields CDR1 MNHEY and CDR2 SVGAGI. Trimming took 2 bases from V and 5 from J, leaving 11 bases between them. This CDR3 reads CASSYLTSGDTQYF. The DNA for the CDR3 is TGTGCCAGCAGTTACCTGACTAGTGGAGATACGCAGTATTTT.

CDR3 in DNA: TGTGCCAGCAGGTTCGGTTTATGGACTGAAGCTTTCTTT. This translates into CASRFGLWTEAFF. The chain uses TRBV6-5 and TRBJ1-1; D remains unclear. The CDR3 is made up of 13 amino acids. Germline loops: CDR1 MNHEY, CDR2 SVGAGI. V shed 6 bases and J shed 5 bases, with 13 bases lying between them.

The rearrangement uses TRBV6-1 and TRBJ2-7; 7 bases fit TRBD1. This CDR3 spans 14 amino acids. V was pared by 6 bases and J by 0 bases, with 5 bases of the junction left unmatched. Germline CDR1 and CDR2: MNHNS and SASEGT. The CDR3 DNA is TGTGCCAGCAGGACCAGGGGGAGCTCCTACGAGCAGTACTTC. Amino acids: CASRTRGSSYEQYF.

J is TRBJ2-1 and V is TRBV5-4, with D maybe TRBD2 (5 bases). The CDR3 runs 13 residues. CDR1 is SGHNT, CDR2 YYREEE, per germline (reference sequence). Trimming cost V 5 bases and J 5 bases, with 11 bases left between them. The chain's CDR3 is CASRAGNNNEQFF. The CDR3 DNA sequence: TGTGCCAGCAGGGCGGGTAACAACAATGAGCAGTTCTTC.

About this clone: In the same sample, other DNA sequences code for this CDR3. The chain is built from TRBV18 and TRBJ1-5; 8 bases fit TRBD1. CDR1 and CDR2 (germline): KGHSH, LQKENI. This CDR3 has 14 residues. The trim removed 3 bases at V and 4 bases at J, leaving 2 bases unmatched. This chain's CDR3 is CASSPGQGNQPQHF. CDR3 in DNA: TGTGCCAGCTCACCCGGACAGGGTAATCAGCCCCAGCATTTT. The full variable domain, with the rest looked up from reference TRBV18 and TRBJ1-5, is NAGVMQNPRHLVRRRGQEARLRCSPMKGHSHVYWYRQLPEEGLKFMVYLQKENIIDESGMPKERFSAEFPKEGPSILRIQQVVRGDSAAYFCASSPGQGNQPQHFGDGTRLSIL.

The genes are TRBV5-4 and TRBJ2-5, with D maybe TRBD1 (5 bases). The CDR3 is 13 residues long. Trimming stripped 3 bases from V and 1 base from J, with 7 bases between. The germline CDR1 and CDR2 sequences are SGHNT and YYREEE (reference sequence). The CDR3 spells CASSSQAQETQYF. DNA of the CDR3: TGTGCCAGCAGCTCACAGGCCCAAGAGACCCAGTACTTC. Drawing the rest from reference TRBV5-4 and TRBJ2-5, the complete variable domain is ETGVTQSPTHLIKTRGQQVTLRCSSQSGHNTVSWYQQALGQGPQFIFQYYREEENGRGNFPPRFSGLQFPNYSSELNVNALELDDSALYLCASSSQAQETQYFGPGTRLLVL.

The V gene is TRBV5-1, the J gene TRBJ2-2; 7 bases match TRBD1. V gave up 1 base and J gave up 4 bases; unmatched junction bases: 4. This CDR3 is 15 amino acids long. Germline CDR1 is SGHRS and CDR2 is YFSETQ. As DNA, the CDR3 is TGCGCCAGCAGCTTGATACGGGACAGCACCGGGGAGCTGTTTTTT. Translation gives CASSLIRDSTGELFF.

The V and J genes are TRBV13 and TRBJ1-3; D gene unclear. The CDR3 extends over 14 amino acids. V dropped 4 bases and J dropped 2 bases, with 9 bases sitting between them. The germline gives CDR1 PRHDT, CDR2 FYEKMQ (reference sequence). The CDR3 region is CASSSPRAGNTIYF. DNA of the CDR3: TGTGCCAGCAGCTCCCCGAGGGCTGGAAACACCATATATTTT.

V is TRBV5-1 and J is TRBJ2-5, with D possibly matching TRBD2 (5 bases). The germline CDR1 and CDR2 sequences are SGHRS and YFSETQ. CDR3 length equals 15 residues. The V gene lost 0 bases and the J gene lost 2 bases, with 11 bases spanning the gap. The CDR3 here is CASSLVYRGQETQYF. CDR3 DNA sequence: TGCGCCAGCAGCTTGGTTTACAGAGGGCAAGAGACCCAGTACTTC.

The chain carries TRBV27 and TRBJ2-2; D not certain. Germline-derived CDR1 and CDR2 are MNHEY and SMNVEV (reference sequence). The germline V and J ends were trimmed by 0 bases and 3 bases, with 14 bases remaining between them. The CDR3 contains 17 residues. In DNA, the CDR3 is TGTGCCAGCAGTTTATCGATATGGCAGGCAGACACCGGGGAGCTGTTTTTT. This gives the protein CASSLSIWQADTGELFF.

A note on this clone: Other nucleotide sequences in the sample specify the same CDR3. The J gene is TRBJ2-2, the V gene TRBV5-1, with no clear D. The germline V gene has CDR1 SGHRS and CDR2 YFSETQ. Trimming removed 1 base from V and 5 bases from J, with 6 bases in between. The CDR3 is made up of 13 amino acids. As DNA, the CDR3 is TGCGCCAGCAGCTTGAGGTCGACCGGGGAGCTGTTTTTT. It specifies CASSLRSTGELFF.

The genes are TRBV28 and TRBJ1-2, with D uncertain. The ends were cut back, 7 bases at V and 4 bases at J, with 16 bases in the middle. Germline V gene sequence: CDR1 MDHEN, CDR2 SYDVKM. The CDR3 length is 14 residues. The CDR3 is CASTPSGRTYGYTF. The CDR3 DNA reads TGTGCCAGCACCCCCTCCGGGAGGACCTATGGCTACACCTTC.

This chain uses TRBV5-1 with TRBJ1-3; unclear D gene. The CDR3 consists of 13 residues. The V and J ends lost 7 bases and 1 base respectively, with 9 bases between them. Germline CDR1 and CDR2: SGHRS and YFSETQ. CDR3 coding DNA: TGCGCCAGCGCTACCGAGTCTGGAAACACCATATATTTT. Translation: CASATESGNTIYF.

The rearrangement joins TRBV27 to TRBJ2-2, with 11 bases identical to TRBD2. Per germline, CDR1 MNHEY and CDR2 SMNVEV (reference sequence). Unmatched junction bases numbered 9, after V lost 6 bases and J lost 3 bases. The CDR3 contains 17 residues. CDR3 in DNA: TGTGCCAGCAGCCGAAAACTAGCGGGAGCCTACACCGGGGAGCTGTTTTTT. Its translation: CASSRKLAGAYTGELFF.

The rearrangement links TRBV28 to TRBJ2-7, with 11 bases lining up with TRBD2. CDR3 length equals 15 residues. CDR1 and CDR2 (germline): MDHEN, SYDVKM. Losses at the gene ends were 6 bases for V and 4 bases for J; bases not matched to a gene: 8. The CDR3 is CASSWTSGSSYEQYF. DNA of the CDR3: TGTGCCAGCAGCTGGACTAGCGGGTCCTCTTACGAGCAGTACTTC. Drawing the rest from reference TRBV28 and TRBJ2-7, the complete variable domain is DVKVTQSSRYLVKRTGEKVFLECVQDMDHENMFWYRQDPGLGLRLIYFSYDVKMKEKGDIPEGYSVSREKKERFSLILESASTNQTSMYLCASSWTSGSSYEQYFGPGTRLTVT.

In this sample, this clone turned up once. The chain has TRBV9 and TRBJ2-2, with D possibly called TRBD1 or TRBD2 (5 bases each). Trimming cost V 0 bases and J 4 bases, with 10 bases left between them. This CDR3 is built from 15 residues. CDR1 and CDR2 from the germline V gene are SGDLS and YYNGEE. The CDR3 sequence: CASSVVGAGTGELFF. The CDR3 nucleotides read TGTGCCAGCAGCGTAGTCGGGGCAGGCACCGGGGAGCTGTTTTTT.

CDR3 region: CASSLALTGLGNEQFF. CDR3 coding DNA: TGCGCCAGCAGCTTGGCGTTGACAGGGTTGGGAAATGAGCAGTTCTTC. The chain recombines TRBV5-1 with TRBJ2-1; 7 nucleotides align to TRBD1. The CDR3 length is 16 residues. Losses at the gene ends were 0 bases for V and 7 bases for J; bases not matched to a gene: 10. Germline V gene sequence: CDR1 SGHRS, CDR2 YFSETQ.

The V call is TRBV18, the J call TRBJ1-5; the match to TRBD1 covers 9 bases. V dropped 3 bases and J dropped 3; count of bases not matched to a gene: 3. Germline V gene data show CDR1 as KGHSH and CDR2 as LQKENI. The CDR3 length is 15 residues. CDR3 in amino acids: CASSPGTGPNQPQHF. In DNA form, the CDR3 reads TGTGCCAGCTCACCCGGGACAGGGCCCAATCAGCCCCAGCATTTT. The whole variable domain, remainder taken from reference TRBV18 and TRBJ1-5, is NAGVMQNPRHLVRRRGQEARLRCSPMKGHSHVYWYRQLPEEGLKFMVYLQKENIIDESGMPKERFSAEFPKEGPSILRIQQVVRGDSAAYFCASSPGTGPNQPQHFGDGTRLSIL.

This chain joins TRBV11-2 and TRBJ2-3; perhaps TRBD2 as D (6 bases). Per germline, CDR1 SGHAT and CDR2 FQNNGV. The V gene lost 1 base and the J gene lost 1 base, with 12 bases spanning the gap. CDR3 size: 16 residues. CDR3 sequence (DNA): TGTGCCAGCAGCTTAGTAGGCGGGACGGGCACAGATACGCAGTATTTT. Its protein product is CASSLVGGTGTDTQYF.

The rearrangement joins TRBV7-9 to TRBJ2-7; TRBD1 matches at 8 bases. V trimming: 1 base; J trimming: 5 bases; junction bases outside the gene matches: 7. CDR1 and CDR2 (germline): SEHNR, FQNEAQ (reference sequence). The length of the CDR3 is 15 residues. As DNA, the CDR3 is TGTGCCAGCAGCTTAGGGACAGGGAGATTCAACGAGCAGTACTTC. Amino acids: CASSLGTGRFNEQYF.

V is TRBV25-1 and J is TRBJ1-4, with no clear D. This CDR3 contains 14 residues. The ends were cut back, 3 bases at V and 8 bases at J, with 13 bases in the middle. Germline V gives CDR1 MGHDK, CDR2 SYGVNS. The CDR3, as DNA: TGTGCCAGCAGTGATGGAGGGCTTCGCGAAAAACTGTTTTTT. Encoded protein: CASSDGGLREKLFF.

The chain links TRBV6-1 to TRBJ1-3, with 7 bases lining up with TRBD1. This CDR3 has 18 residues. Germline-derived CDR1 and CDR2 are MNHNS and SASEGT. J was trimmed by 2 bases and V by 0 bases; bases with no gene match: 10. CDR3 residues: CASSEANRGIYAGNTIYF. In DNA form, the CDR3 reads TGTGCCAGCAGTGAAGCGAACAGGGGAATTTATGCTGGAAACACCATATATTTT.

This chain joins TRBV11-2 and TRBJ2-7; TRBD1 is a possible D gene (6 bases). Germline CDR1 reads SGHAT; CDR2 reads FQNNGV. Trimming took 1 base from V and 0 from J, leaving 13 bases between them. This CDR3 spans 16 amino acids. CDR3: CASSLVGTQSSYEQYF. CDR3 nucleotide sequence: TGTGCCAGCAGCTTAGTCGGGACACAAAGCTCCTACGAGCAGTACTTC.

This clone was recorded once. The CDR3 sequence: CASSQIPGTEAFF. CDR3 coding DNA: TGTGCCAGCAGCCAGATCCCGGGGACTGAAGCTTTCTTT. This chain links TRBV7-3 with TRBJ1-1; D is uncertain. The CDR3 consists of 13 residues. V was cut by 5 bases and J by 5 bases, with 12 bases left in between. Per germline, CDR1 SGHTA and CDR2 FQGTGA.

The V gene is TRBV25-1, the J gene TRBJ2-1, with TRBD2 identical over 16 bases. The CDR3 totals 17 residues. Germline V CDR1 and CDR2: MGHDK, SYGVNS. J gave up 6 bases and V 8 bases, and 10 bases lay outside the gene matches. The CDR3 DNA is TGTGCCAGCCCTGGGACTAGCGGGAGGGTCTATCTCAATGAGCAGTTCTTC. Amino acids: CASPGTSGRVYLNEQFF.

This chain links TRBV7-3 with TRBJ1-1; the D gene is possibly TRBD1 (6 bases). The V gene lost 5 bases and the J gene lost 1 base, with 17 bases spanning the gap. Germline CDR1 and CDR2: SGHTA and FQGTGA. The CDR3 has 16 residues. In nucleotides, the CDR3 is TGTGCCAGCAGCAGACTGGGGGGGCGTAGGAACACTGAAGCTTTCTTT. Translation: CASSRLGGRRNTEAFF.